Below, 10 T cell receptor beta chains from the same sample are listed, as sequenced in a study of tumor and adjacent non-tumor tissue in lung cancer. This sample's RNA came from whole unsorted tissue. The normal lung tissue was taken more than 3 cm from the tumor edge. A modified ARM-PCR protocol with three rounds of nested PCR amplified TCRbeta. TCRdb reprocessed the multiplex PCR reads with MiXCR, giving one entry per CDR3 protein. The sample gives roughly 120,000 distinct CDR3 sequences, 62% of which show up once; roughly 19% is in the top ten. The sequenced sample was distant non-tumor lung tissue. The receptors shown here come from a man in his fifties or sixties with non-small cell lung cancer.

Here the CDR3 reads CASSYSPRTEAFF. The CDR3 DNA reads as TGTGCCAGCAGTTACAGTCCTCGGACTGAGGCCTTCTTT. This sequence joins TRBV6-2 or TRBV6-3 and TRBJ1-1; no clear D gene. The germline V gene has CDR1 MNHEY and CDR2 SVGEGT. The length of the CDR3 is 13 residues. The V and J ends lost 2 bases and 14 bases respectively, with 18 bases between them.

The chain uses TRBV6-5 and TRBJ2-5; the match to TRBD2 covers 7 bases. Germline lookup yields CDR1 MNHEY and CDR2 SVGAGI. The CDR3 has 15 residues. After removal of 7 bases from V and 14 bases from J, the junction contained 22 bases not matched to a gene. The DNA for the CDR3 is TGTGCCAGCACCCAGAGGTGGGGGGGTAGGCAGACCCGTTACTTC. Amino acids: CASTQRWGGRQTRYF.

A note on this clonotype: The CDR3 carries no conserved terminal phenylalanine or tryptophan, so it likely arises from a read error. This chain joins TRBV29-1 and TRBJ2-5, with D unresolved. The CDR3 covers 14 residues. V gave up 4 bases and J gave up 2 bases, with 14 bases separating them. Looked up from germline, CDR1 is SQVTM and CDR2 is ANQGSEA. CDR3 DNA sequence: TGCAGCGTTGCTCGGGTGATAGGTCAAGAGACCCAGTACCTC. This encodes CSVARVIGQETQYL.

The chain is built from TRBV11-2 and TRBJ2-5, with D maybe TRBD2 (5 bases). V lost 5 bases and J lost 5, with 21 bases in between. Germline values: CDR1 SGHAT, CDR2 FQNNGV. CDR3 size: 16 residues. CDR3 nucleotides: TGTGCCAGCAGCCCCCATACTAGTGAGGTGGGGGAGACCCAGTACTTC. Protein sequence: CASSPHTSEVGETQYF.

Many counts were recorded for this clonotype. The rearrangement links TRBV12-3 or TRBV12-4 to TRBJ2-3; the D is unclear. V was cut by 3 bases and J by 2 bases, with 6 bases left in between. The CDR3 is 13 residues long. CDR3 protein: CASSLATTDTQYF. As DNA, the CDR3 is TGTGCCAGCAGTTTGGCGACCACAGATACGCAGTATTTT.

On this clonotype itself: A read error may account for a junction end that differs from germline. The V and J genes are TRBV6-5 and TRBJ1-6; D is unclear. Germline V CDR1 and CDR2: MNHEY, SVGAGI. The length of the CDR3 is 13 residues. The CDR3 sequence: CAISYDEGPPLHF. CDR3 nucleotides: TGTGCCATCAGTTACGATGAAGGTCCACCCCTCCACTTT.

The CDR3 DNA is TGTGCCAGCAGCTCCCGGGGGGATGTGCGGTTCTTC. It yields the protein CASSSRGDVRFF. The chain is built from TRBV11-3 and TRBJ2-1, with 7 bases fitting TRBD2. Germline CDR1 reads SGHNT; CDR2 reads YENEEA. The trim removed 4 bases at V and 15 bases at J, leaving 9 bases unmatched. The CDR3 length is 12 residues.

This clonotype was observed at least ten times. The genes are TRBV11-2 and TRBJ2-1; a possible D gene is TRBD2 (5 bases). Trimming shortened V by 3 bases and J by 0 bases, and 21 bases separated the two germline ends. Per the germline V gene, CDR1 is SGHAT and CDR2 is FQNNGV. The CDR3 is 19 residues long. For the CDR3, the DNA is TGTGCCAGCAGCTTGGTAGGTATATCCGGAGAGGGCTCCTACAATGAGCAGTTCTTC. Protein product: CASSLVGISGEGSYNEQFF.

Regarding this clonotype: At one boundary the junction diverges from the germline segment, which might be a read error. CDR3 loop: CASSMTGGSSFF. CDR3 DNA: TGTGCCAGTAGTATGACAGGGGGCTCATCTTTCTTC. The chain carries TRBV6-2 or TRBV6-3 and TRBJ1-1; 10 bases agree with TRBD1. The CDR3 spans 12 residues. The germline V gene encodes CDR1 MNHEY and CDR2 SVGEGT.

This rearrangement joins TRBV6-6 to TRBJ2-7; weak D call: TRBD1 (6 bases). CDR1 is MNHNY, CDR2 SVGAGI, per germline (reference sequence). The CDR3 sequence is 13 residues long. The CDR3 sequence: CTTDPRQAYEQYF. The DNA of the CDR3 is TGTACCACCGATCCTAGACAGGCGTACGAGCAGTACTTC.